This T cell receptor (beta chain) came from a study of cytomegalovirus exposure and HLA in healthy donors. In regard to this clone: The antigen is unknown.

The PCR used 60 Vbeta and 13 Jbeta primers. The data were produced by immunoSEQ multiplex PCR, yet TCRdb's version contains in-frame clones alone and is incomplete. The repertoire holds about 130,000 clones, approximately 78% seen once, with less than 6.5% in the top ten. Study conclusions and caveats: In a later analysis, productive TCRs from donors in an Asian-associated ancestry cluster reportedly carried fewer N-insertions than the cohort mean.

Unmatched junction bases numbered 2, after V lost 3 bases and J lost 3 bases. The CDR3 loop spans 14 amino acids. The germline gives CDR1 SGDLS, CDR2 YYNGEE. This sequence joins TRBV9 and TRBJ2-7; 11 bases align to TRBD2. The sample consisted of PBMCs. The clonotype comes from a woman aged 40 to 50 in good health and CMV-seropositive. The DNA of the CDR3 is TGTGCCAGCAGCGCGGGACTAGCGGACTACGAGCAGTACTTC. It specifies CASSAGLADYEQYF.